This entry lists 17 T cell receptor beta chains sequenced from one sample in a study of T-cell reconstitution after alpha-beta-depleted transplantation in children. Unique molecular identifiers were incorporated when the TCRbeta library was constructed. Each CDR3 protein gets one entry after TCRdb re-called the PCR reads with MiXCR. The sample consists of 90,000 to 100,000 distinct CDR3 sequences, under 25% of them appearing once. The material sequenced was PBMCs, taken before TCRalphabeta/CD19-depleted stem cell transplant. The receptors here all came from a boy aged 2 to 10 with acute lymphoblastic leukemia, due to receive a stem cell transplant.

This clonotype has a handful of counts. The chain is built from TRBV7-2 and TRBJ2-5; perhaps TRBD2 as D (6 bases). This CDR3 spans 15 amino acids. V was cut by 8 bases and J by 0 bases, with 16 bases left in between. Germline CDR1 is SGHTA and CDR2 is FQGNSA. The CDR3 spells CASGPRGAYQETQYF. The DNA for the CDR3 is TGTGCCAGCGGCCCCCGCGGGGCGTACCAAGAGACCCAGTACTTC. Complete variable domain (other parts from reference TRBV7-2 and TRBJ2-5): GAGVSQSPSNKVTEKGKDVELRCDPISGHTALYWYRQSLGQGLEFLIYFQGNSAPDKSGLPSDRFSAERTGGSVSTLTIQRTQQEDSAVYLCASGPRGAYQETQYFGPGTRLLVL.

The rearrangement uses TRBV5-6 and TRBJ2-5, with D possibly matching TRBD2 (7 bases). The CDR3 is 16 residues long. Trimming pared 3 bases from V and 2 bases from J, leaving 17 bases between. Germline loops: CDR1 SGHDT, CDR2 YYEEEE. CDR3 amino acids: CASSWGLAEPQETQYF. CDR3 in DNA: TGTGCCAGCAGCTGGGGGCTAGCGGAGCCACAAGAGACCCAGTACTTC. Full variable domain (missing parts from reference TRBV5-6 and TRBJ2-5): DAGVTQSPTHLIKTRGQQVTLRCSPKSGHDTVSWYQQALGQGPQFIFQYYEEEERQRGNFPDRFSGHQFPNYSSELNVNALLLGDSALYLCASSWGLAEPQETQYFGPGTRLLVL.

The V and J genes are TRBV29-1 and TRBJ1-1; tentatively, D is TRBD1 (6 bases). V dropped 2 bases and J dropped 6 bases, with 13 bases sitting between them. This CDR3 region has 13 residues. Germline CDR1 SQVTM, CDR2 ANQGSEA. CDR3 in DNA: TGCAGCGTTGAACAGGGGTTTAGGGCTGAAGCTTTCTTT. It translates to CSVEQGFRAEAFF.

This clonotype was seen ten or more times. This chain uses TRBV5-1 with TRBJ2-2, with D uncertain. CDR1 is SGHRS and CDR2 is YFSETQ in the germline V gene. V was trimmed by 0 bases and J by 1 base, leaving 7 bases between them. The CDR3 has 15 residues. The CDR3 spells CASSLAVQNTGELFF. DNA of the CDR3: TGCGCCAGCAGCTTGGCCGTACAGAACACCGGGGAGCTGTTTTTT.

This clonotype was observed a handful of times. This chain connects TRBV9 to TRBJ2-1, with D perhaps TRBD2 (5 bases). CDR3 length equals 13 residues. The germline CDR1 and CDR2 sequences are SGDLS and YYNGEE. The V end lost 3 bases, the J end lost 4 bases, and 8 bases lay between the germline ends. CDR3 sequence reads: CASSGTGYNEQFF. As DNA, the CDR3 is TGTGCCAGCAGCGGGACGGGATACAATGAGCAGTTCTTC.

CDR3 sequence (DNA): TGCAGCGTTGACGACGCGGGATCGGTAGATACGCAGTATTTT. Translated: CSVDDAGSVDTQYF. V and J are TRBV29-1 and TRBJ2-3, with D possibly matching TRBD2 (6 bases). This CDR3 is built from 14 residues. V was clipped by 3 bases and J by 5 bases, with 15 bases between them. Germline assignment: CDR1 SQVTM and CDR2 ANQGSEA.

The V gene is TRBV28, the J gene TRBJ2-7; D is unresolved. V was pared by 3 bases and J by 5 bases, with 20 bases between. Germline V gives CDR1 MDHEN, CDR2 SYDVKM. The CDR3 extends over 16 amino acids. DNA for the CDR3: TGTGCCAGCAGTTTTTCGGCTGGTCAGGTAGGAGACGAGCAGTACTTC. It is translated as CASSFSAGQVGDEQYF.

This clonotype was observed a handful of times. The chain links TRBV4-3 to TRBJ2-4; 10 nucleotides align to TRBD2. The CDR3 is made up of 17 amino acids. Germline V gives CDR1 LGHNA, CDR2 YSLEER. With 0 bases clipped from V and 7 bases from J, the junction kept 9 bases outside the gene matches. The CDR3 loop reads CASSQDRPSGSPNIQYF. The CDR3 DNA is TGCGCCAGCAGCCAAGATCGGCCTAGCGGGAGTCCGAACATTCAGTACTTC.

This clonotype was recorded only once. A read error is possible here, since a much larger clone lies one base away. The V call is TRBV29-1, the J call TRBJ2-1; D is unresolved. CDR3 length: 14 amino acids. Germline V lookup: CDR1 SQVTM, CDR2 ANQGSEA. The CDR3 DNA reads TGCAGCGTTGAAGATCAAGTCTCCTACAATGAGCAGCTCTTC. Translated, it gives CSVEDQVSYNEQLF.

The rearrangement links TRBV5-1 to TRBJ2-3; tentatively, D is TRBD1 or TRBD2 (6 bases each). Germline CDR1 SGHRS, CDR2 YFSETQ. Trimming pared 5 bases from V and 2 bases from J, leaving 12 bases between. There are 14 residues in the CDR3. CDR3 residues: CASRRGEVTDTQYF. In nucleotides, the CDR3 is TGCGCCAGCAGGAGGGGGGAGGTCACAGATACGCAGTATTTT.

CDR3 nucleotides: TGTGCCAGCAGCTTAGAAACAGGGTCTTACGAGCAGTACTTC. Protein product: CASSLETGSYEQYF. The chain is built from TRBV7-2 and TRBJ2-7, with D possibly TRBD1 on 6 matching bases. The CDR3 contains 14 residues. Germline V lookup: CDR1 SGHTA, CDR2 FQGNSA. With 1 base removed from V and 4 bases from J, the gap between germline ends came to 11 bases.

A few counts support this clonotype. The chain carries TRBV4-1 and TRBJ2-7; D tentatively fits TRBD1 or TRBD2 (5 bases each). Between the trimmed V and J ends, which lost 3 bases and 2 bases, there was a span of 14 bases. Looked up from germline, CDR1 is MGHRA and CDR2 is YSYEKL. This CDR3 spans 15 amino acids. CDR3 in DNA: TGCGCCAGCAGCCATGAACGGGGCGGAACCTACGAGCAGTACTTC. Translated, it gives CASSHERGGTYEQYF.

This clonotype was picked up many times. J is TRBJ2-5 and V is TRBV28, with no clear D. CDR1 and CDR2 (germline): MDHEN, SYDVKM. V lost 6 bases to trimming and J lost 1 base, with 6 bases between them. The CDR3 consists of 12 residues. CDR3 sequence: CASRTSQETQYF. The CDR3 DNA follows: TGTGCCAGCAGGACGTCCCAAGAGACCCAGTACTTC. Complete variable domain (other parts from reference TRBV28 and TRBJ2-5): DVKVTQSSRYLVKRTGEKVFLECVQDMDHENMFWYRQDPGLGLRLIYFSYDVKMKEKGDIPEGYSVSREKKERFSLILESASTNQTSMYLCASRTSQETQYFGPGTRLLVL.

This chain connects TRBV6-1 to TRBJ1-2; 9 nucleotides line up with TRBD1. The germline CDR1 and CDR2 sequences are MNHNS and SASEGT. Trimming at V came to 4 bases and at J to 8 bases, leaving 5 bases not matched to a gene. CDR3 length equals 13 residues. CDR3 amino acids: CASSAYRGRGYTF. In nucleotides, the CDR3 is TGTGCCAGCAGTGCCTACAGGGGGCGCGGCTACACCTTC.

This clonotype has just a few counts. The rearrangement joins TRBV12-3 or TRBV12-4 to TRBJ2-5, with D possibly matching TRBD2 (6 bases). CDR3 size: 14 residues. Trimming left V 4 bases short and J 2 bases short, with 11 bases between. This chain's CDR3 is CASSSGGGQETQYF. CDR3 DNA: TGTGCCAGCAGTTCCGGTGGGGGGCAAGAGACCCAGTACTTC.

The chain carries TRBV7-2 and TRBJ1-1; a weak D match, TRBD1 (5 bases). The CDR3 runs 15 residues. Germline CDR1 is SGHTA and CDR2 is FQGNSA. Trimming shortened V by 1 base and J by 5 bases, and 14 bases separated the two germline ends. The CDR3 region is CASSLEGFRETEAFF. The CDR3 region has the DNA TGTGCCAGCAGCTTAGAAGGGTTCAGGGAGACTGAAGCTTTCTTT.

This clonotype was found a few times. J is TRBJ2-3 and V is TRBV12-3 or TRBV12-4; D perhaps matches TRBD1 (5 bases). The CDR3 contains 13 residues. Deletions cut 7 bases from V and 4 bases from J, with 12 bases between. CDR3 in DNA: TGTGCCAGCACTCAAGGGGATGCAGATACGCAGTATTTT. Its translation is CASTQGDADTQYF.